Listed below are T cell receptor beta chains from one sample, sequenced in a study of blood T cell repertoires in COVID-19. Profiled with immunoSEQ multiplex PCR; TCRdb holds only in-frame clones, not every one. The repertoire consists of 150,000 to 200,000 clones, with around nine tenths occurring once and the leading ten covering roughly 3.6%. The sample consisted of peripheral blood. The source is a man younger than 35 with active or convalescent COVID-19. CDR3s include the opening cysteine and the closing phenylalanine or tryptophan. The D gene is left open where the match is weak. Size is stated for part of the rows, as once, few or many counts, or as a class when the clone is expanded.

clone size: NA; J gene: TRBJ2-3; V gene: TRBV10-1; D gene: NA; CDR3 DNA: TGCGCCAGATGGAAGGGACGGGAGACAGATACGCAGTATTTT; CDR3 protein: CARWKGRETDTQYF
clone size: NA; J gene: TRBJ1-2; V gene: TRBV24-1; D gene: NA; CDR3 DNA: TGTGCCACCAGTGACCCTACAGGGAATGGCTACACCTTC; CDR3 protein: CATSDPTGNGYTF
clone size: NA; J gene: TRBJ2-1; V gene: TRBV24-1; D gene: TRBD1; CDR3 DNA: TGTGCCACCAGTGGGACAGGTTTGGGCAATGAGCAGTTCTTC; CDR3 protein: CATSGTGLGNEQFF
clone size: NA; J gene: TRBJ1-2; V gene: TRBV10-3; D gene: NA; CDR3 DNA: TGTGCCATCAGTGAGTCTCTAGCAGACTATGGCTACACCTTC; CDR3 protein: CAISESLADYGYTF
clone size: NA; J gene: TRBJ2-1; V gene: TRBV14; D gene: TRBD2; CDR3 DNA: TGTGCCAGCAGCACACGACTAGCGAACAATGAGCAGTTCTTC; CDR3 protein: CASSTRLANNEQFF
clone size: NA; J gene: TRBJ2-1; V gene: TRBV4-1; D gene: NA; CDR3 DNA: TGCGCCAGCAGCCAGAGGGCCGAACCAACCTACAATGAGCAGTTCTTC; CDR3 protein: CASSQRAEPTYNEQFF
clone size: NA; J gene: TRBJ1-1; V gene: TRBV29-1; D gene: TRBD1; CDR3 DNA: TGCAGCGTTGAACGGCCCGGGGGGGACAGGGGGAGAAGACCCTCCTGGGACACTGAAGCTTTCTTT; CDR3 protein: CSVERPGGDRGRRPSWDTEAFF
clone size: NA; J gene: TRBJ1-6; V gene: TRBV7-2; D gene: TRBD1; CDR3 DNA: TGTGCCAGCAGCTCGCACCTTTCCGGGACAGGGGGTTATTCACCCCTCCACTTT; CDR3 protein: CASSSHLSGTGGYSPLHF
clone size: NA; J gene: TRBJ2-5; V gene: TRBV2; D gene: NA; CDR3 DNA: TGTGCCAGCAGTCCCGAGACTAGACGCCAAGAGACCCAGTACTTC; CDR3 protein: CASSPETRRQETQYF
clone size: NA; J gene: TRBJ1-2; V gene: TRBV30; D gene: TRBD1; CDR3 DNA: TGTGCCTGGAGAGACAGGGGCTTCTATGGCTACACCTTC; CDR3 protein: CAWRDRGFYGYTF
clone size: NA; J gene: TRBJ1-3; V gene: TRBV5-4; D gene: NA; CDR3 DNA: TGTGCCAGCAGCTTGTTGGGCAGGGCTGAATCTGGAAACACCATATATTTT; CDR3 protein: CASSLLGRAESGNTIYF
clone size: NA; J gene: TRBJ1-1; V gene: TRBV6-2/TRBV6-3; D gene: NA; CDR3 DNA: TGTGCCAGCAGTTTCCCGGGGGTTCGCACTGAAGCTTTCTTT; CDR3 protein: CASSFPGVRTEAFF
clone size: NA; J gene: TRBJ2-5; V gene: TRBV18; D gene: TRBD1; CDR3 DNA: TGTGCCAGCTCACCAGTATATTCCGGGACAGGGGGCGGTGAGACCCAGTACTTC; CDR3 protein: CASSPVYSGTGGGETQYF
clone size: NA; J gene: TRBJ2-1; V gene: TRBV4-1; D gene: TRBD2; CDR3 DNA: TGCGCCAGCCGCCAGACTAGCGGGAGGCCGACCTTCAATGAGCAGTTCTTC; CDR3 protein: CASRQTSGRPTFNEQFF
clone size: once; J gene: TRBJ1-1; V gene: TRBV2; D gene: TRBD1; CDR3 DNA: TGTGCCAGCAGGGTCGGACAGGGTGACACTGAAGCTTTCTTT; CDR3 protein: CASRVGQGDTEAFF
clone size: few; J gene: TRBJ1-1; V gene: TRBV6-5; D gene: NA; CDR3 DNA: TGTGCCAGCAGGCTAGACCCAGGGGTGGGTGAAGCTTTCTTT; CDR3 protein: CASRLDPGVGEAFF
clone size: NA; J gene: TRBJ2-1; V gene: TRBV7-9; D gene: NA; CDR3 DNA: TGTGCCAGCAGCTTAGAGCCCGGGATGTACTACAATGAGCAGTTCTTC; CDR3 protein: CASSLEPGMYYNEQFF
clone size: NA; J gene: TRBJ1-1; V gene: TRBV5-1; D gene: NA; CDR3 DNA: TGCGCCAGCAGCTTTAAGGACACGCCGAACACTGAAGCTTTCTTT; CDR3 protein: CASSFKDTPNTEAFF
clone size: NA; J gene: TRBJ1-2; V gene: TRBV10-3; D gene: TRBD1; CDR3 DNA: TGTGCCATCAGCCCAGACAGGGTAGGCTACACCTTC; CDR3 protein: CAISPDRVGYTF
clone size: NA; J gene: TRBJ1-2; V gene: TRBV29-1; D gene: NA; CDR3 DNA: TGCAGCGTCGCAACAGGGTACGATAATGGCTACACCTTC; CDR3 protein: CSVATGYDNGYTF
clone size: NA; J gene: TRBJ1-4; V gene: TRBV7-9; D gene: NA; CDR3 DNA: TGTGCCAGCAGCTTAGCGCAGGGTTGGGGCAATGAAAAACTGTTTTTT; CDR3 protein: CASSLAQGWGNEKLFF
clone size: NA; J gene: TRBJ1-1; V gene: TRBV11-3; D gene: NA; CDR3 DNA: TGTGCCAGCAGCCCACGGACTAAGGCGGGGAACACTGAAGCTTTCTTT; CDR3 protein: CASSPRTKAGNTEAFF
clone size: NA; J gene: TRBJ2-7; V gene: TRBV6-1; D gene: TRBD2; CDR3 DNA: TGTGCCAGCAGGCGCACCGGACTAGCCTACGAGCAGTACTTC; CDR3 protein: CASRRTGLAYEQYF
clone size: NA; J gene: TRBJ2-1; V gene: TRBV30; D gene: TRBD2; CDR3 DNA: TGTGCCTGGGGTACTGCCTCGGGACTAGCGGGAGGGCCCCTGTTCTTC; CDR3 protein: CAWGTASGLAGGPLFF
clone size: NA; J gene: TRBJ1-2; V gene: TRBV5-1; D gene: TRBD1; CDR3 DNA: TGCGCCAGCAGCTCAACAGGGGAGAGGGGCTACACCTTC; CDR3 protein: CASSSTGERGYTF
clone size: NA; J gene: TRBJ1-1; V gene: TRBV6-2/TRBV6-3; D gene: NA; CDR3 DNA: TGTGCCAGCAGTAATAACTATGCGCGGGCAGGATTT; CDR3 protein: CASSNNYARAGF